This T cell receptor (beta chain) was identified in a study of somatic mutations in cytotoxic T cells in rheumatoid arthritis. Study-level information: Selected T-cell populations stained with V beta antibodies were isolated by flow sorting to nearly 100% purity; these included V beta1+ cells subjected to TCRB sequencing. General study findings and limits: Slight underrepresentation of TRBV07 in rheumatoid arthritis patients was not adjusted for multiple comparisons. Any difference in CD8+ T-cell clonality between patients who had rheumatoid arthritis and healthy controls who were age-matched was not statistically significant. The study found CD8+ clonality increased with age in rheumatoid arthritis patients, not healthy controls.

Only a few counts were recorded for this clone. Its antigen is still unknown. Profiling relied on immunoSEQ multiplex PCR, and the TCRdb table lists in-frame clones only, not all of them. The sample lists more than 15,000 clones; 73% were seen once. Looked up from germline, CDR1 is LGHNA and CDR2 is YNFKEQ. The germline V and J ends were trimmed by 3 bases and 3 bases, with 11 bases remaining between them. The CDR3 runs to 14 residues. The chain recombines TRBV4-2 with TRBJ1-1, with D unclear. The clonotype originates from a woman aged 60 to 75 in good health. The sample was CD8+ T cells sorted from blood. This CDR3 reads CASSHRTGDTEAFF. The CDR3 bases are TGTGCCAGCAGCCATAGGACGGGAGACACTGAAGCTTTCTTT.